Here is one TCR beta chain with its context. Its specificity is not known. The CDR3 has 13 amino acids. Looked up from germline, CDR1 is MNHEY and CDR2 is SMNVEV (reference sequence). Trimming shortened V by 5 bases and J by 0 bases, and 7 bases separated the two germline ends. The data belong to a study of early T cells in non-severe SARS-CoV-2 infection. Looking at the study overall: The sequenced material was bulk RNA from unsorted whole blood, and its chains were unpaired.

Study-wide results and caveats: The study's VDJdb matching favored anti-spike CD8 responses and missed private and CD4 specificities.

Unique molecular identifiers were affixed to single, distinct cDNA molecules. MiXCR was run by TCRdb on the 5' RACE reads, yielding one entry per CDR3 protein. This sample has some 59,000 distinct CDR3 sequences, with 8.7% found just once. The chain employs TRBV27 and TRBJ2-5, with unresolved D. The source material was whole blood, sampled at baseline. This receptor was identified in an adult who was a healthcare worker with PCR-confirmed SARS-CoV-2 infection or an uninfected control (not recorded which). The CDR3 loop is CASSPLYQETQYF. Written as DNA, the CDR3 is TGTGCCAGCAGTCCTCTGTACCAAGAGACCCAGTACTTC.